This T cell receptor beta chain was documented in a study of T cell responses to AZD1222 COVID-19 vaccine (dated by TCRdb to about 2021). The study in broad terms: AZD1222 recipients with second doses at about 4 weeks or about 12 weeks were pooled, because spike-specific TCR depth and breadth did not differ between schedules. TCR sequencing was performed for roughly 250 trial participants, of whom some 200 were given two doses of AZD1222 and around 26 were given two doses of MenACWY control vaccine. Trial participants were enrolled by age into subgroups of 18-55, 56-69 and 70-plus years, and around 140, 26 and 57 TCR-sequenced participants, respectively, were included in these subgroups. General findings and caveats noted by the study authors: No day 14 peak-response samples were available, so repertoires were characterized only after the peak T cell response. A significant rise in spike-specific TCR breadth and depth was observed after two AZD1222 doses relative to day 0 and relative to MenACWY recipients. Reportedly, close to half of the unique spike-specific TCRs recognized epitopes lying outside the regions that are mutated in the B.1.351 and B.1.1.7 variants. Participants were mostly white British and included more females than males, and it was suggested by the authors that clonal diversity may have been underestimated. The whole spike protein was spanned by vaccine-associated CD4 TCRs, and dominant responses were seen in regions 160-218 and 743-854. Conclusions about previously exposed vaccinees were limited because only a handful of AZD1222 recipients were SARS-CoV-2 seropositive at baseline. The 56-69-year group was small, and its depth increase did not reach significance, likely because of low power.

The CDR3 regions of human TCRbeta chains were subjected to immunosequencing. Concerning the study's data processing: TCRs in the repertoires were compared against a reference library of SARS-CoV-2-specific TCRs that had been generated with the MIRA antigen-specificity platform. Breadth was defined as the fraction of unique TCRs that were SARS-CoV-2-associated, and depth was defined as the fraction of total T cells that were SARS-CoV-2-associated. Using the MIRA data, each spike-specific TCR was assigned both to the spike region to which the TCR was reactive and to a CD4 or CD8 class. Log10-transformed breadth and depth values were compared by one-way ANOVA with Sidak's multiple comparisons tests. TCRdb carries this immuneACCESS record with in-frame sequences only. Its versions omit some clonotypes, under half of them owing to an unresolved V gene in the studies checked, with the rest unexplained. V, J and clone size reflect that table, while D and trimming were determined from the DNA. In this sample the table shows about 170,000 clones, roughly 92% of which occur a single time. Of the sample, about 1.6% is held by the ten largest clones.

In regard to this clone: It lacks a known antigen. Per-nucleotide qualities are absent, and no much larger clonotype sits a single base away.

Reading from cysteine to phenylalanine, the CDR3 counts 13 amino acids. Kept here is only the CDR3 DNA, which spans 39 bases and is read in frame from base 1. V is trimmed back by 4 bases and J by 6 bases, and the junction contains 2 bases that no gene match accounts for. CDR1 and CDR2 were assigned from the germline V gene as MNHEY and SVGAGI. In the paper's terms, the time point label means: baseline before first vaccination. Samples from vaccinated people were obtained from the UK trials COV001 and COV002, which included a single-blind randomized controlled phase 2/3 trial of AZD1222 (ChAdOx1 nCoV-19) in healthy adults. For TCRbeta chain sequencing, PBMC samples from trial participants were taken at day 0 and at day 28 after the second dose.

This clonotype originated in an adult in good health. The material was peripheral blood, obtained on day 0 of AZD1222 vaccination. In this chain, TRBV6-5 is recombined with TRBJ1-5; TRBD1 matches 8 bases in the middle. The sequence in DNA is TGTGCCAGCAGTTGGACAGGGTCTCAGCCCCAGCATTTT. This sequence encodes CASSWTGSQPQHF.